This TCR beta chain was recorded in a study of vaccination and CD4 T cells after COVID-19. Oncomine TCR Beta short-read sequencing was applied to DNA from cultured CD4+ T cells. TCRdb independently ran MiXCR on the PCR reads; one entry per CDR3 protein. The table shows approximately 2,100 distinct CDR3 sequences, with around a sixth occurring only once. Treatment of the sample: roughly nine-day PBMC culture with coronavirus spike peptide pools or control peptides (ViraFEST assay). The collection of CD4+ T cells from the unexposed donor took place before the COVID-19 pandemic (2011-2018). This CDR3 is 14 amino acids long. The junction had 10 bases not matched to a gene; V was cut back by 5 bases and J by 5 bases. CDR1 DFQATT and CDR2 SNEGSKA come from the germline V gene (reference sequence). This clonotype was counted a few times. Antigen specificity is unknown.

The specimen sequenced was CD4+ T cells from blood, cultured in vitro. The chain joins TRBV20-1 to TRBJ2-5, with 8 bases identical to TRBD2. The source is a human donor in good health. This CDR3 is CSASYAGGPETQYF. CDR3 nucleotide sequence: TGCAGTGCTTCTTACGCGGGGGGCCCTGAGACCCAGTACTTC.